The 29 T cell receptor beta chains listed next were all sequenced from one sample in a study of blood T cell repertoires in COVID-19. Profiling relied on immunoSEQ multiplex PCR, and the TCRdb table lists in-frame clones only, not all of them. The sample includes 270,000 or so clones, 86% of them seen just once. The sequencing input was peripheral blood. The receptors derive from a woman aged 25 to 39 with COVID-19, enrolled during active disease.

The genes are TRBV7-8 and TRBJ2-7; 8 nucleotides line up with TRBD2. Germline loops: CDR1 SGHVS, CDR2 FQNEAQ. The CDR3 extends over 15 amino acids. The J segment lost 2 bases and the V segment lost 1 base, leaving 4 bases of the junction unmatched. CDR3 sequence reads: CASSLGVAGPYEQYF. The CDR3 region has the DNA TGTGCCAGCAGCTTAGGAGTAGCGGGGCCCTACGAGCAGTACTTC.

This clone came up a few times. The chain is built from TRBV27 and TRBJ2-7; 9 positions match TRBD1. The junction had 7 bases not matched to a gene; V was cut back by 3 bases and J by 1 base. This CDR3 is built from 16 residues. CDR1 is MNHEY, CDR2 SMNVEV, per germline (reference sequence). The CDR3 is CASSFTGGVGSYEQYF. The CDR3 DNA follows: TGTGCCAGCAGTTTTACAGGGGGCGTGGGGTCCTACGAGCAGTACTTC.

The table lists this clone with a few counts. The DNA of the CDR3 is TGTGCCAGCAGCTCGTTGCCGGGACTAGCGGACGAGCAGTACTTC. Residues: CASSSLPGLADEQYF. The chain links TRBV5-4 to TRBJ2-7, with 11 nucleotides matching TRBD2. This CDR3 is built from 15 residues. Trimming at V came to 3 bases and at J to 5 bases, leaving 7 bases not matched to a gene. Germline V gene lookup returns CDR1 SGHNT and CDR2 YYREEE (reference sequence).

The rearrangement joins TRBV2 to TRBJ2-7; possible D gene TRBD2, 5 bases. The CDR3 extends over 14 amino acids. From germline, CDR1 is SNHLY and CDR2 FYNNEI. The V and J ends lost 6 bases and 3 bases respectively, with 15 bases between them. CDR3 nucleotide sequence: TGTGCCAGCAGGACCAGGCTTGACTACTACGAGCAGTACTTC. Its protein product is CASRTRLDYYEQYF.

The J gene is TRBJ2-7, the V gene TRBV5-4; tentative D call: TRBD1 (5 bases). Germline V gene lookup returns CDR1 SGHNT and CDR2 YYREEE (reference sequence). The V gene lost 0 bases and the J gene lost 4 bases, with 8 bases spanning the gap. CDR3 length: 13 residues. In DNA form, the CDR3 reads TGTGCCAGCAGCTTGGGGACAACTTACGAGCAGTACTTC. This codes for CASSLGTTYEQYF.

V usage is TRBV27 and J usage is TRBJ2-3; no definite D call. Per the germline V gene, CDR1 is MNHEY and CDR2 is SMNVEV (reference sequence). The germline V and J ends were trimmed by 2 bases and 1 base, with 10 bases remaining between them. The length of the CDR3 is 15 residues. The CDR3 here is CASSLGILRTDTQYF. CDR3 nucleotides: TGTGCCAGCAGTTTAGGCATCTTGCGCACAGATACGCAGTATTTT.

This chain joins TRBV6-5 and TRBJ1-3, with D possibly being TRBD1 (5 bases). The germline gives CDR1 MNHEY, CDR2 SVGAGI. V shed 10 bases and J shed 1 base, with 17 bases lying between them. This CDR3 spans 15 amino acids. The CDR3 protein is CATSKEGLSGNTIYF. The DNA for the CDR3 is TGTGCCACCTCGAAGGAGGGGCTTTCTGGAAACACCATATATTTT.

The chain uses TRBV5-6 and TRBJ2-1; D possibly corresponds to TRBD2 (6 bases). The CDR3 contains 12 residues. V lost 4 bases and J 8 bases, leaving 10 bases between the germline ends. Germline V gene data show CDR1 as SGHDT and CDR2 as YYEEEE. CDR3 in DNA: TGTGCCAGCAGCCCACCGGGAGATGAGCAGTTCTTC. This encodes CASSPPGDEQFF.

This clone showed up just once. The rearrangement links TRBV18 to TRBJ2-7; 11 bases match TRBD2. The CDR3 extends over 16 amino acids. V shed 0 bases, J shed 2 bases, and the junction held 3 bases outside the gene matches. CDR1 is KGHSH and CDR2 is LQKENI in the germline V gene. CDR3 residues: CASSPPTGLAAYEQYF. The CDR3 DNA follows: TGTGCCAGCTCACCACCGACGGGACTAGCGGCCTACGAGCAGTACTTC.

The CDR3 region is CASSQELRAAGNEQFF. The CDR3 nucleotides read TGCGCCAGCAGCCAAGAATTGAGGGCAGCGGGGAATGAGCAGTTCTTC. J is TRBJ2-1 and V is TRBV4-1, with 7 bases identical to TRBD2. The CDR3 has 16 residues. After removal of 0 bases from V and 7 bases from J, the junction contained 9 bases not matched to a gene. Germline CDR1 and CDR2: MGHRA and YSYEKL.

The chain is built from TRBV30 and TRBJ2-5; D may be TRBD1 (5 bases). This CDR3 contains 14 residues. V was trimmed by 0 bases and J by 6 bases, leaving 14 bases between them. The germline V gene has CDR1 GTSNPN and CDR2 SVGIG (reference sequence). CDR3 residues: CAWSVQGVGKTQYF. In nucleotides, the CDR3 is TGTGCCTGGAGTGTACAAGGGGTTGGGAAGACCCAGTACTTC.

The chain employs TRBV9 and TRBJ2-7; TRBD2 agrees at 11 bases. The V and J ends lost 0 bases and 3 bases, in that order; junction bases with no gene match: 2. Germline values: CDR1 SGDLS, CDR2 YYNGEE. The length of the CDR3 is 15 residues. The CDR3 sequence: CASSVDSGGVYEQYF. CDR3 sequence (DNA): TGTGCCAGCAGCGTAGATAGCGGGGGGGTCTACGAGCAGTACTTC. Full variable domain (rest looked up from reference TRBV9 and TRBJ2-7): DSGVTQTPKHLITATGQRVTLRCSPRSGDLSVYWYQQSLDQGLQFLIQYYNGEERAKGNILERFSAQQFPDLHSELNLSSLELGDSALYFCASSVDSGGVYEQYFGPGTRLTVT.

The table lists this clone with a few counts. This rearrangement joins TRBV6-1 to TRBJ1-5, with D maybe TRBD1 (5 bases). Trimming removed 1 base from V and 2 bases from J, with 9 bases in between. The CDR3 runs to 15 residues. CDR1 is MNHNS, CDR2 SASEGT, per germline. The CDR3 bases are TGTGCCAGCAGTGAAGGGACATATGGCAATCAGCCCCAGCATTTT. Encoded protein: CASSEGTYGNQPQHF.

To note about this clone: Compared with germline, one end of the junction differs, possibly owing to a read error. In DNA, the CDR3 is TGCGCCAGCAGCCAAGACATGGACTACGGCTACACCTTC. It encodes CASSQDMDYGYTF. The chain uses TRBV4-1 and TRBJ1-2; D call uncertain. Per germline, CDR1 MGHRA and CDR2 YSYEKL. The CDR3 runs 13 residues.

The chain is built from TRBV28 and TRBJ2-2; D is unresolved. The V end lost 7 bases, the J end lost 1 base, and 7 bases lay between the germline ends. This CDR3 is 13 amino acids long. Looked up from germline, CDR1 is MDHEN and CDR2 is SYDVKM. CDR3 DNA: TGTGCCAGCATGTCGAGGAACACCGGGGAGCTGTTTTTT. Its protein is CASMSRNTGELFF.

This clone occurred a few times. The CDR3: CASSKYRGPYYGYTF. The CDR3 coding sequence is TGTGCCAGCAGCAAGTACAGGGGCCCCTACTATGGCTACACCTTC. The V gene is TRBV7-9, the J gene TRBJ1-2; 7 bases are shared with TRBD1. The CDR3 has 15 residues. In germline, CDR1 is SEHNR, CDR2 FQNEAQ (reference sequence). The trim removed 5 bases at V and 3 bases at J, leaving 9 bases unmatched.

This clone has just one count. The chain has TRBV27 and TRBJ2-7; TRBD2 aligns across 7 bases. After removal of 6 bases from V and 8 bases from J, the junction contained 7 bases not matched to a gene. The V gene's germline CDR1 is MNHEY and CDR2 SMNVEV (reference sequence). The CDR3 spans 12 residues. The DNA for the CDR3 is TGTGCCAGCAGCCTGGGGGGGAAAAAGCAGTACTTC. Amino acids: CASSLGGKKQYF.

The V and J genes are TRBV7-9 and TRBJ1-2; D may be TRBD1 (6 bases). The CDR3 spans 13 residues. V shed 5 bases and J shed 4 bases, with 11 bases lying between them. Germline loops: CDR1 SEHNR, CDR2 FQNEAQ (reference sequence). The CDR3, as DNA: TGTGCCAGCAGCCCGGACAGTTTCTATGGCTACACCTTC. It specifies CASSPDSFYGYTF.

The genes are TRBV11-2 and TRBJ2-7; D is possibly TRBD2 (6 bases). The ends were cut back, 7 bases at V and 6 bases at J, with 7 bases in the middle. The CDR3 consists of 10 residues. Per the germline V gene, CDR1 is SGHAT and CDR2 is FQNNGV. The CDR3 DNA sequence: TGTGCCAGCATGGGAGGCGAGCAGTACTTC. It is translated as CASMGGEQYF.

J is TRBJ2-5 and V is TRBV5-1; D is perhaps TRBD1 (5 bases). Looked up from germline, CDR1 is SGHRS and CDR2 is YFSETQ. V was clipped by 1 base and J by 1 base, with 8 bases between them. The CDR3 totals 14 residues. The DNA of the CDR3 is TGCGCCAGCAGCTTGTCAGGGATCCAAGAGACCCAGTACTTC. Its protein is CASSLSGIQETQYF.

The chain combines TRBV5-1 with TRBJ2-1; 8 bases are a match to TRBD1. There are 15 residues in the CDR3. J was trimmed by 9 bases and V by 6 bases; bases with no gene match: 14. The germline V gene encodes CDR1 SGHRS and CDR2 YFSETQ. Here the CDR3 DNA reads TGCGCCAGCATCTTAACAGGGGGTAGCCCGGCTGAGCAGTTCTTC. Protein sequence: CASILTGGSPAEQFF.

Only a few counts were recorded for this clone. The sample carries other DNA sequences with the same CDR3. This rearrangement joins TRBV19 to TRBJ2-1, with TRBD2 matching 8 bases. The CDR3 is made up of 16 amino acids. Germline loops: CDR1 LNHDA, CDR2 SQIVND (reference sequence). The junction had 5 bases not matched to a gene; V was cut back by 4 bases and J by 0 bases. Here the CDR3 DNA reads TGTGCCAGTAGTAGAACTAGCGGTAGCTCCTACAATGAGCAGTTCTTC. Its protein product is CASSRTSGSSYNEQFF.

The chain is built from TRBV27 and TRBJ1-1, with 8 bases identical to TRBD1. Germline CDR1 MNHEY, CDR2 SMNVEV (reference sequence). This CDR3 has 12 residues. With 7 bases clipped from V and 13 bases from J, the junction kept 11 bases outside the gene matches. The CDR3 loop reads CASTGDRLLVFF. In DNA, the CDR3 is TGTGCCAGCACTGGGGACAGGTTATTAGTTTTCTTT.

The chain uses TRBV19 and TRBJ1-1; 10 positions agree with TRBD1. The CDR3 is made up of 15 amino acids. The germline V gene encodes CDR1 LNHDA and CDR2 SQIVND (reference sequence). Trimming took 5 bases from V and 1 from J; bases not matched to a gene: 4. The CDR3 DNA sequence: TGTGCCAGTAGTCCTCGGGACAGGGGGAACACTGAAGCTTTCTTT. Translation: CASSPRDRGNTEAFF.

The chain joins TRBV7-8 to TRBJ2-5; the D gene is possibly TRBD2 (6 bases). The CDR3 runs to 17 residues. V lost 2 bases and J 4 bases, leaving 20 bases between the germline ends. From germline, CDR1 is SGHVS and CDR2 FQNEAQ. For the CDR3, the DNA is TGTGCCAGCAGCTTACTTCGAGGAGGAGGGATAGGAGAGACCCAGTACTTC. Residues: CASSLLRGGGIGETQYF.

The V and J genes are TRBV20-1 and TRBJ1-6, with D unresolved. Trimming took off 6 bases at V and 13 bases at J, with 13 bases between the two ends. Germline V CDR1 and CDR2: DFQATT, SNEGSKA (reference sequence). This CDR3 has 11 amino acids. CDR3 amino acids: CSASSGDPLHF. The CDR3 bases are TGCAGTGCAAGCTCGGGAGATCCCCTCCACTTT.

The V and J genes are TRBV19 and TRBJ2-5; 7 bases map to TRBD1. CDR1 is LNHDA and CDR2 is SQIVND in the germline V gene (reference sequence). J lost 1 base, V lost 5 bases, and 7 bases had no gene match. The CDR3 length is 15 residues. In DNA form, the CDR3 reads TGTGCCAGTAGTTTCGTGGGGACAGCCCAAGAGACCCAGTACTTC. It specifies CASSFVGTAQETQYF.

The rearrangement uses TRBV30 and TRBJ1-2, with TRBD1 matching 7 bases. J was trimmed by 4 bases and V by 4 bases; bases with no gene match: 6. From germline, CDR1 is GTSNPN and CDR2 SVGIG (reference sequence). CDR3 length equals 13 residues. In nucleotides, the CDR3 is TGTGCCTGGACCCGACAGGGAAGCTATGGCTACACCTTC. It codes for CAWTRQGSYGYTF.

This sequence joins TRBV6-1 and TRBJ1-2; 7 nucleotides match TRBD1. V lost 2 bases, J lost 0 bases, and 6 bases stayed unmatched. CDR1 MNHNS and CDR2 SASEGT come from the germline V gene. CDR3 length: 16 residues. CDR3 coding DNA: TGTGCCAGCAGTGAATACAGGGGCCCATCTAACTATGGCTACACCTTC. This translates into CASSEYRGPSNYGYTF.